Shown below are 3 T cell receptor beta chains from a single sample sequenced in a study of blood T cell repertoires in COVID-19. Assay used: immunoSEQ multiplex PCR; TCRdb lists only in-frame clones, some missing. The profile shows 130,000 to 150,000 clones, around nine tenths of them singletons. The sample taken for sequencing was peripheral blood. These receptor sequences come from a human donor in a cohort sampled during active COVID-19.

The chain recombines TRBV11-2 with TRBJ2-7; D gene ambiguous. This CDR3 region has 13 residues. The germline V gene has CDR1 SGHAT and CDR2 FQNNGV. Trimming took 3 bases from V and 3 from J, leaving 9 bases between them. Here the CDR3 reads CASSFRGHYEQYF. CDR3 DNA: TGTGCCAGCAGCTTTCGTGGCCACTACGAGCAGTACTTC.

The genes are TRBV3-1 (or the pseudogene TRBV3-2) and TRBJ2-2; D gene uncertain. The V end lost 1 base, the J end lost 6 bases, and 6 bases lay between the germline ends. Germline assignment: CDR1 LGHDT and CDR2 YNNKEL (reference sequence). The CDR3 is 13 residues long. CDR3 residues: CASSQVGPGELFF. The CDR3 nucleotides are TGTGCCAGCAGCCAAGTGGGCCCCGGGGAGCTGTTTTTT.

The V gene is TRBV4-1, the J gene TRBJ2-1, with TRBD2 matching 11 bases. V shed 1 base, J shed 3 bases, and the junction held 8 bases outside the gene matches. The CDR3 has 18 residues. Germline assignment: CDR1 MGHRA and CDR2 YSYEKL. CDR3 region: CASSQVDMGLAVYNEQFF. The CDR3 DNA is TGCGCCAGCAGCCAAGTGGACATGGGACTAGCGGTCTACAATGAGCAGTTCTTC.